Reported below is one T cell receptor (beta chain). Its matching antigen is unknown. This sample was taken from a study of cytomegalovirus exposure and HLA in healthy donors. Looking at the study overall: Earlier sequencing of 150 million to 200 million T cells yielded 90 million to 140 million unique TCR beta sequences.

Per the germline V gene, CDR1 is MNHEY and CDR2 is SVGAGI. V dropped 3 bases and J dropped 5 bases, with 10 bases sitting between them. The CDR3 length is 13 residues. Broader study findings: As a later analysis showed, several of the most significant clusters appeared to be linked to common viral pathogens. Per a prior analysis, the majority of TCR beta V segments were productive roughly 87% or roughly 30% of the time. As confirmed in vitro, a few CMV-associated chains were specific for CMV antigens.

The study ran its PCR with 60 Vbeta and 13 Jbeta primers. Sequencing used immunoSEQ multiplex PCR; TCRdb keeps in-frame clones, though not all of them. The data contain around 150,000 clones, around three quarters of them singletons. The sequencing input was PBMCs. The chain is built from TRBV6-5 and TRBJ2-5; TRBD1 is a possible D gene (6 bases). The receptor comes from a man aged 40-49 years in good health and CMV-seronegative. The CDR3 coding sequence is TGTGCCAGCAGTTATACAGGGCCGGAGACCCAGTACTTC. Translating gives CASSYTGPETQYF.